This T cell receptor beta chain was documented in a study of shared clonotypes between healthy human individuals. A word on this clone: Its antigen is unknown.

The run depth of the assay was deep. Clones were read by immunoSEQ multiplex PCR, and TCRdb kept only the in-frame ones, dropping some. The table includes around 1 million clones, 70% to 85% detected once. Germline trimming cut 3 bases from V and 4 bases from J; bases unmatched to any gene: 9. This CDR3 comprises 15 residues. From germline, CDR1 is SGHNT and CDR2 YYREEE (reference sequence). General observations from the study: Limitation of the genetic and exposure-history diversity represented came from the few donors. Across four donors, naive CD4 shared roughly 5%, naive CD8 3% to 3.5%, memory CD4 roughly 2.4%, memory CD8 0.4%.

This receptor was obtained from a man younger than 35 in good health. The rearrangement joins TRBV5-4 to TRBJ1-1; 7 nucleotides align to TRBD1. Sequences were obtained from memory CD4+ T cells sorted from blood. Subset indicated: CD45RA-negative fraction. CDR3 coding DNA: TGTGCCAGCAGCTCTCAGCGGACAGGAACCACTGAAGCTTTCTTT. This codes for CASSSQRTGTTEAFF.